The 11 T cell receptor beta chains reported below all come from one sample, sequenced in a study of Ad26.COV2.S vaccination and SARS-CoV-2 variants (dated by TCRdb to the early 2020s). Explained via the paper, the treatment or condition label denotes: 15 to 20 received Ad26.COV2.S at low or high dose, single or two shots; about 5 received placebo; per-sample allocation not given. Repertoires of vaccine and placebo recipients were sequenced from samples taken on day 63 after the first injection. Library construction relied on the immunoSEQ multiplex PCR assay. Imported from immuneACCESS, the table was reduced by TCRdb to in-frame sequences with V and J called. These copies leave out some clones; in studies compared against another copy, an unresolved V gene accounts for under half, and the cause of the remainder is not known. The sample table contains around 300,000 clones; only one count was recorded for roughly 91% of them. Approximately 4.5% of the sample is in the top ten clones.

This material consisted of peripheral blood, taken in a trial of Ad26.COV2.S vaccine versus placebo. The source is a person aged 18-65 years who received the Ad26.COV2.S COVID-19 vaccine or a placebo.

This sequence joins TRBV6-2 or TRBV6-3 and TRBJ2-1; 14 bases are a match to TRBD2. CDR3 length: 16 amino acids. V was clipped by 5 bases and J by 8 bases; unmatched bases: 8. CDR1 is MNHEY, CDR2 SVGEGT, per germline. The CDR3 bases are TGTGCCAGCAGTGACGCCGGGACTAGCGGGAGACATGAGCAGTTCTTC. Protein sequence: CASSDAGTSGRHEQFF.

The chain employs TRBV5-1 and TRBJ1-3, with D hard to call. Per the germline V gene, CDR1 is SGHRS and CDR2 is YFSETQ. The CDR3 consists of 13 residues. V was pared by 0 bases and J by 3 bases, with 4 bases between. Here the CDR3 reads CASSLEGGNTIYF. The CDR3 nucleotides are TGCGCCAGCAGCTTGGAAGGTGGAAACACCATATATTTT.

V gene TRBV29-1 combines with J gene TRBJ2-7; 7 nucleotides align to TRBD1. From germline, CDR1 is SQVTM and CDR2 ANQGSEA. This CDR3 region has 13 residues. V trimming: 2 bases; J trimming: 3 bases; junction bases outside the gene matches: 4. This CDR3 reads CSVERGLGYEQYF. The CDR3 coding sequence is TGCAGCGTTGAAAGGGGGCTTGGCTACGAGCAGTACTTC.

The CDR3 sequence: CASSPFALAGRSYNEQFF. DNA for the CDR3: TGCGCCAGCAGCCCTTTCGCATTAGCGGGACGTTCCTACAATGAGCAGTTCTTC. The chain recombines TRBV4-1 with TRBJ2-1, with 8 nucleotides matching TRBD2. The trim removed 4 bases at V and 1 base at J, leaving 12 bases unmatched. From germline, CDR1 is MGHRA and CDR2 YSYEKL. The CDR3 spans 18 residues.

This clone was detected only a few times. The CDR3 DNA is TGCGCCAGCAGCTTGGCTGGGAGGATGGGTGAAAAACTGTTTTTT. It encodes CASSLAGRMGEKLFF. V usage is TRBV5-1 and J usage is TRBJ1-4; D not certain. The length of the CDR3 is 15 residues. The germline gives CDR1 SGHRS, CDR2 YFSETQ. Trimming stripped 0 bases from V and 7 bases from J, with 13 bases between.

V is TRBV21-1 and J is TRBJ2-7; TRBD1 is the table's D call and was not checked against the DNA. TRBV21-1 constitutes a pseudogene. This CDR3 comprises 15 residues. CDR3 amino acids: CASSRRTGSSYEQYF. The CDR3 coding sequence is TGTGCCAGCAGCAGGAGGACAGGGAGCTCCTACGAGCAGTACTTC.

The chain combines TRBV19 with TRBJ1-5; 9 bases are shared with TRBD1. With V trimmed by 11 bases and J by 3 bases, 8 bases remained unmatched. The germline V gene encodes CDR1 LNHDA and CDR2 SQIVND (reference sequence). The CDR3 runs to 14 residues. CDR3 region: CAASTGGDNQPQHF. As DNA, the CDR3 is TGTGCCGCCTCGACAGGGGGGGACAATCAGCCCCAGCATTTT.

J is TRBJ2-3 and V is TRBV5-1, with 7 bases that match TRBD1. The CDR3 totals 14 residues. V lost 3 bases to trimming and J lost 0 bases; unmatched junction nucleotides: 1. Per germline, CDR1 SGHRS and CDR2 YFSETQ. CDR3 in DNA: TGCGCCAGCAGCTGGACAGGCAGCACAGATACGCAGTATTTT. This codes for CASSWTGSTDTQYF.

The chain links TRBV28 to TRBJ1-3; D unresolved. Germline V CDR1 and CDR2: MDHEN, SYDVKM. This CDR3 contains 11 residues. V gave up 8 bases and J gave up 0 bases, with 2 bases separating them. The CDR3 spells CASDSGNTIYF. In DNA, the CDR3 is TGTGCCAGCGACTCTGGAAACACCATATATTTT.

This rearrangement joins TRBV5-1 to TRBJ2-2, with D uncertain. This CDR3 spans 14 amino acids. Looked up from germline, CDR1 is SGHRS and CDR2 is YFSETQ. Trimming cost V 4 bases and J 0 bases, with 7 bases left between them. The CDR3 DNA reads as TGCGCCAGCAGCCAGTCTTCGAACACCGGGGAGCTGTTTTTT. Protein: CASSQSSNTGELFF.

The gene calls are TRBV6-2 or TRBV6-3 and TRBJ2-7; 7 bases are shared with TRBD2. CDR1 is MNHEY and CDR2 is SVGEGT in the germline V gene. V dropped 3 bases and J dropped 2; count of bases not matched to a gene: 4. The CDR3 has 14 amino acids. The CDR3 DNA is TGTGCCAGCAGTTATCCGGGGGGAACCTACGAGCAGTACTTC. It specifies CASSYPGGTYEQYF.